The rows below give T cell receptor beta chains drawn from one sample of a study of T cell responses to AZD1222 COVID-19 vaccine. Repertoires were generated with immunoSEQ multiplex PCR, while TCRdb's copy carries only in-frame clones and drops some. The repertoire holds 65,000 to 85,000 clones, with roughly 84% as singletons. Material: peripheral blood, obtained on day 0 of AZD1222 vaccination. These receptors were taken from an adult in good health. CDR3s include the opening cysteine and the closing phenylalanine or tryptophan. Fields, in order: D gene, clone size, V gene, J gene, CDR3 DNA, CDR3 protein. D genes are given only for firm matches. Size tells how often a clone was seen (once, few, many) or the class of an expanded clone, and some rows leave it out.

NA	NA	TRBV28	TRBJ1-5	TGTGCCAGCGGAACCCCTAGGGACGGATATAGCAATCAGCCCCAGCATTTT	CASGTPRDGYSNQPQHF
NA	NA	TRBV7-7	TRBJ2-5	TGTGCTAGCAGCGTACAGGGTGTGGAGACCCAGTACTTC	CASSVQGVETQYF
NA	NA	TRBV4-2	TRBJ2-3	TGTGCCAGCAGCCAAGATTCAGGCGAAGGGGGCACAGATACGCAGTATTTT	CASSQDSGEGGTDTQYF
NA	once	TRBV30	TRBJ1-5	TGTGCCTGGAGTCGAAAGGGTTCTCACCAGCCCCAGCATTTT	CAWSRKGSHQPQHF
TRBD1	NA	TRBV7-9	TRBJ1-4	TGTGCCAGCAGCCCCAGGGGGGGGATTGAAAAACTGTTTTTT	CASSPRGGIEKLFF
TRBD2	NA	TRBV7-3	TRBJ2-5	TGTGCCAGCAGCCAAGCGGGGGGCGGAGAGACCCAGTACTTC	CASSQAGGGETQYF
NA	NA	TRBV11-2	TRBJ1-3	TGTGCCAGCAGTTTACTTATGGCGAATTCTGGAAACACCATATATTTT	CASSLLMANSGNTIYF
TRBD1	once	TRBV5-1	TRBJ2-7	TGCGCCAGCAGCGACCCACAGGGGTCCTACGAGCAGTACTTC	CASSDPQGSYEQYF
NA	NA	TRBV10-3	TRBJ1-2	TGTGCCATCAGTGAGTCGAGGGGGACTGGCTACACCTTC	CAISESRGTGYTF
NA	NA	TRBV7-9	TRBJ1-3	TGTGCCAGCAGCCCCCCAAATGGTGGGGACGGAAACACCATATATTTT	CASSPPNGGDGNTIYF
TRBD2	NA	TRBV9	TRBJ2-2	TGTGCCAGCAGCGCCTACTTGGCTAGCGGGGGAAGCCCCGGGGAGCTGTTTTTT	CASSAYLASGGSPGELFF
NA	NA	TRBV2	TRBJ1-6	TGTGCCAGTGGGCGAAATTCACCCCTCCACTTT	CASGRNSPLHF
NA	NA	TRBV7-3	TRBJ2-3	TGTGCCAGCAGCCTACAGGGGACTAGGGAGACAGATACGCAGTATTTT	CASSLQGTRETDTQYF
NA	NA	TRBV27	TRBJ2-1	TGTGCCAGCAGTTTAAGGTCGGACAACAATGAGCAGTTCTTC	CASSLRSDNNEQFF
NA	NA	TRBV27	TRBJ1-2	TGTGCCAGCAGTTTCGTTGGTCAGGGAGAAGGAAACTATGGCTACACCTTC	CASSFVGQGEGNYGYTF
NA	NA	TRBV5-8	TRBJ1-5	TGTGCCAGCAGCTTGGCGTCACCGGGGCGCAATCAGCCCCAGCATTTT	CASSLASPGRNQPQHF
NA	NA	TRBV18	TRBJ1-4	TGTGCCAGCTCACAAGGGGCGGATGAAAAACTGTTTTTT	CASSQGADEKLFF
NA	once	TRBV9	TRBJ2-3	TGTGCCAGCAGCCCCCAGTGGACTAGCACAGATACGCAGTATTTT	CASSPQWTSTDTQYF
TRBD1	NA	TRBV6-6	TRBJ2-7	TGTGCCAGCAGTGGGACAGGGGGCGATTACGAGCAGTACTTC	CASSGTGGDYEQYF
NA	once	TRBV18	TRBJ1-3	TGTGCCAGCTCACTGGGCGACAGCTCTGGAAACACCATATATTTT	CASSLGDSSGNTIYF
NA	NA	TRBV4-3	TRBJ1-2	TGCGCCAGCAGCCTTGACAGCTATGGCTACACCTTC	CASSLDSYGYTF
NA	NA	TRBV15	TRBJ1-5	TGTGCCACCAGTCTGTCAGGGAAGGAGCCCCAGCATTTT	CATSLSGKEPQHF
NA	NA	TRBV21-1	TRBJ1-5	TGTGCCAGCCCAAGTTGCGCGGCAGTGGGTTACGAACTTCAGCCCCAGCATTTT	CASPSCAAVGYELQPQHF
TRBD2	NA	TRBV3-1/TRBV3-2	TRBJ2-4	TGTGCCAGCAGCCCCAACCGACTAGCGCGTTGGTTC	CASSPNRLARWF
NA	once	TRBV30	TRBJ2-7	TGTGCCTGGAGTGATGGGACTGTAGGCGCCTACGAGCAGTACTTC	CAWSDGTVGAYEQYF
NA	NA	TRBV6-2/TRBV6-3	TRBJ2-1	TGTGCCAGCAGCCGACCGACAGGTTACAATGAGCAGTTCTTC	CASSRPTGYNEQFF
NA	NA	TRBV3-1/TRBV3-2	TRBJ2-5	TGTGCCAGCAGCCTAGGAGGGCGAGAGACCCAGTACTTC	CASSLGGRETQYF
NA	NA	TRBV6-4	TRBJ1-2	TGTGCCAGCAGTGACTCCGGCAGCTATGGCTACACCTTC	CASSDSGSYGYTF
NA	NA	TRBV6-5	TRBJ1-1	TGTGCCAGCAGTTACAGGGGCGCGGGGGTCGGTGAAGCTTTCTTT	CASSYRGAGVGEAFF
NA	NA	TRBV3-1/TRBV3-2	TRBJ1-2	TGTGCCAGCAGCCAAGTCGTCTGGCCTTCTGGGGGCTACACCTTC	CASSQVVWPSGGYTF
NA	NA	TRBV18	TRBJ2-3	TGTGCCAGCTCACCACCGAGCACAGATACGCAGTATTTT	CASSPPSTDTQYF
NA	NA	TRBV5-1	TRBJ2-6	TGCGCCAGCAGCATGGGGGTTTCTGGGGCCAACGTCCTGACTTTC	CASSMGVSGANVLTF
NA	once	TRBV6-1	TRBJ1-6	TGTGCCAGCAGTGAAGGAGGCAGGGGTGGTCCACCCCTCCACTTT	CASSEGGRGGPPLHF
TRBD1	NA	TRBV29-1	TRBJ2-2	TGCAGCGTCGCCGGGACAGGGATTCCCGGGGAGCTGTTTTTT	CSVAGTGIPGELFF
TRBD1	NA	TRBV5-1	TRBJ2-3	TGCGCCAGCAGCTCCCCGACAGGGCGCTGGACAGATACGCAGTATTTT	CASSSPTGRWTDTQYF
NA	NA	TRBV3-1/TRBV3-2	TRBJ1-6	TGTGCCAGCAGCCAAAGTGGTGGGAGGGCTTTGTCCTATAATTCACCCCTCCACTTT	CASSQSGGRALSYNSPLHF
NA	once	TRBV19	TRBJ2-7	TGTGCCAGTAGCACAACTAGCCCTTTCTCGGACGAGCAGTACTTC	CASSTTSPFSDEQYF
NA	NA	TRBV27	TRBJ1-2	TGTGCCAGCAGCTCCCCGGGCCCGCTGGGGGGCTACACCTTC	CASSSPGPLGGYTF
NA	NA	TRBV7-2	TRBJ2-7	TGTGCCAGCAGCTTAGGGCTACCTCCCTACGAGCAGTACTTC	CASSLGLPPYEQYF
TRBD2	NA	TRBV3-1/TRBV3-2	TRBJ2-7	TGTGCCAGCAGCCCCCTGACTAGCGTCTACGAGCAGTACTTC	CASSPLTSVYEQYF
NA	NA	TRBV11-2	TRBJ2-5	TGTGCCAGCAGCTTGGCAGAGACCCAGTACTTC	CASSLAETQYF
NA	NA	TRBV9	TRBJ1-3	TGTGCCAGCAGCGTCGGAGGGGTGGCTGGAAACACCATATATTTT	CASSVGGVAGNTIYF